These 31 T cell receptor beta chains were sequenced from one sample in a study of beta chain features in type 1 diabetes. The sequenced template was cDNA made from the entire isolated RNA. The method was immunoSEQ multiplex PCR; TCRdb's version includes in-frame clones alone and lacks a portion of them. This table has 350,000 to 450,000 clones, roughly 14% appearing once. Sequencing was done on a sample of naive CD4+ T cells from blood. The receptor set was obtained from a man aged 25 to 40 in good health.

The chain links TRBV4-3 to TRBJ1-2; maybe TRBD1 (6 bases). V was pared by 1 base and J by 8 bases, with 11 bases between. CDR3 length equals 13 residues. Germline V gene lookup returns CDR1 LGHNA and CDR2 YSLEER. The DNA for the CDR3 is TGCGCCAGCAGCCAAGCAGGGGATGGAGGCTACACCTTC. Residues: CASSQAGDGGYTF.

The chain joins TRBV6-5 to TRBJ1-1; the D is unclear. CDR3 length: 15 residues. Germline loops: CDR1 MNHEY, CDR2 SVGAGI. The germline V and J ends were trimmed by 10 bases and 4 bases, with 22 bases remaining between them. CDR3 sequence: CATTQGRAASTEAFF. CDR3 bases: TGTGCCACAACACAAGGGAGAGCGGCCAGCACTGAAGCTTTCTTT.

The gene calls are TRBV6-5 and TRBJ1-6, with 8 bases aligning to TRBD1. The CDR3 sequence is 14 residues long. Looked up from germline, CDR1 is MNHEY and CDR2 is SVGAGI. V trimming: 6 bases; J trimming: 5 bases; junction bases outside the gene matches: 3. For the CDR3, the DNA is TGTGCCAGCAGCCGGACAGGGAATAATTCACCCCTCCACTTT. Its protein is CASSRTGNNSPLHF.

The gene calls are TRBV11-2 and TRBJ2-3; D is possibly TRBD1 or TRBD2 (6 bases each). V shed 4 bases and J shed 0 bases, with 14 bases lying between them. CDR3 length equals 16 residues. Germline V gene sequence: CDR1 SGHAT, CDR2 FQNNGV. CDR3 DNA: TGTGCCAGCAGCTCACTATGGGGGGCCAGCACAGATACGCAGTATTTT. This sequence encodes CASSSLWGASTDTQYF.

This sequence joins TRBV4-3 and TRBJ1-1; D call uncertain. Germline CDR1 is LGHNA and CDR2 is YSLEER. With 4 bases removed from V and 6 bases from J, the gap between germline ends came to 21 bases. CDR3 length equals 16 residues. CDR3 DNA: TGCGCCAGCAGCCGGACCCCAGTAAGGGTCGGTGCTGAAGCTTTCTTT. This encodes CASSRTPVRVGAEAFF.

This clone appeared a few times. The CDR3 sequence is CASSLRREAEQFF. The CDR3 DNA reads TGTGCCAGCAGCTTACGGCGGGAGGCTGAGCAGTTCTTC. V gene TRBV7-9 combines with J gene TRBJ2-1; 8 bases match TRBD2. Looked up from germline, CDR1 is SEHNR and CDR2 is FQNEAQ (reference sequence). Losses at the gene ends were 2 bases for V and 9 bases for J; bases not matched to a gene: 3. The CDR3 spans 13 residues.

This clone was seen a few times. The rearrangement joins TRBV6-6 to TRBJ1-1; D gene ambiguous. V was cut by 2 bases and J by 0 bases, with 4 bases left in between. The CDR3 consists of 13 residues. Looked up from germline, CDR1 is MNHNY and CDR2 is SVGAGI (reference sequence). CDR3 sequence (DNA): TGTGCCAGCAGTTACCGACTGAACACTGAAGCTTTCTTT. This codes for CASSYRLNTEAFF.

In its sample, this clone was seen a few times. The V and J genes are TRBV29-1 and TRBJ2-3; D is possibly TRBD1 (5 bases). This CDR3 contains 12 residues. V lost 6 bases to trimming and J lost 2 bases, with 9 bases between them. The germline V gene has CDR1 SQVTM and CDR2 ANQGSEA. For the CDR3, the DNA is TGCAGCGTAATACAGGTCACAGATACGCAGTATTTT. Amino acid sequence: CSVIQVTDTQYF.

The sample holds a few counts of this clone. As DNA, the CDR3 is TGTGCCAGCAGCTTAGCGAATCCCAGCCTAGGGACTGAAGCTTTCTTT. Its translation: CASSLANPSLGTEAFF. The rearrangement joins TRBV7-8 to TRBJ1-1; D gene ambiguous. The germline V gene encodes CDR1 SGHVS and CDR2 FQNEAQ. This CDR3 region has 16 residues. V was pared by 0 bases and J by 5 bases, with 16 bases between.

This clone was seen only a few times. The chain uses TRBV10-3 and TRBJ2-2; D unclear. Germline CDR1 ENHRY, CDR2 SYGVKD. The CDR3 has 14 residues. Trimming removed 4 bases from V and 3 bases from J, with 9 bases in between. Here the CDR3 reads CAISGLSHTGELFF. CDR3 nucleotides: TGTGCCATCAGTGGACTTTCCCACACCGGGGAGCTGTTTTTT.

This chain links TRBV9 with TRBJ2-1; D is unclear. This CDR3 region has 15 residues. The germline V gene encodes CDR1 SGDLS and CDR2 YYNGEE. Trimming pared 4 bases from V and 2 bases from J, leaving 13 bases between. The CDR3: CASSPVGSPYNEQFF. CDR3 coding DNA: TGTGCCAGCAGCCCAGTGGGCAGCCCCTACAATGAGCAGTTCTTC.

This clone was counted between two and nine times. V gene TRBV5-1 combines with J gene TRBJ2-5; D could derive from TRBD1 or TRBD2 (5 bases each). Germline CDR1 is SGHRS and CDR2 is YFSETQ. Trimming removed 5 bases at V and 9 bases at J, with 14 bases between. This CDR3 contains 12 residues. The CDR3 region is CASRDTERAQYF. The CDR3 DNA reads TGCGCCAGCAGGGACACTGAGAGGGCCCAGTACTTC.

The CDR3 region is CSVDLVDEQYF. The CDR3 DNA is TGCAGCGTTGACTTGGTGGACGAGCAGTACTTC. This chain connects TRBV29-1 to TRBJ2-7; D not certain. In germline, CDR1 is SQVTM, CDR2 ANQGSEA. The CDR3 has 11 residues. Trimming pared 3 bases from V and 5 bases from J, leaving 8 bases between.

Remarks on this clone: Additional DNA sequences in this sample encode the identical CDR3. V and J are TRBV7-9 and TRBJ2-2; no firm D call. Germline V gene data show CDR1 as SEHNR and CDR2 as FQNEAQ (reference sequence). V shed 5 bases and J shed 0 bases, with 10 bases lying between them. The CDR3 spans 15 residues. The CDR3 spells CASSPPGSNTGELFF. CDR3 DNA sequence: TGTGCCAGCAGCCCCCCGGGCTCGAACACCGGGGAGCTGTTTTTT.

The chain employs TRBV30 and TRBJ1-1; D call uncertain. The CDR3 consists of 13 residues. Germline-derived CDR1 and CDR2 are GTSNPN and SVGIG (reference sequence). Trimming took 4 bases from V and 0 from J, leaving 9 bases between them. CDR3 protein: CAWTSSLNTEAFF. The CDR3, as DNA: TGTGCCTGGACATCTTCTCTGAACACTGAAGCTTTCTTT.

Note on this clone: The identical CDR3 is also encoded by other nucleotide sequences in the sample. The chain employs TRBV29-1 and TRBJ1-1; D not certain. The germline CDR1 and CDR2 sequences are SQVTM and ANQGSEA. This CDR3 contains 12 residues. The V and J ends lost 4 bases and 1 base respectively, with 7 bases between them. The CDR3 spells CSVGLGNTEAFF. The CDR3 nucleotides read TGCAGCGTTGGACTGGGGAACACTGAAGCTTTCTTT.

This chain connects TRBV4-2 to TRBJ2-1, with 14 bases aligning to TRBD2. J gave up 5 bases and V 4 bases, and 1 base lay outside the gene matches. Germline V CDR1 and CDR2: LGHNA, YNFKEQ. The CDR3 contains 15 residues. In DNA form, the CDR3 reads TGTGCCAGCAGCCGACTAGCGGGAGGGAACAATGAGCAGTTCTTC. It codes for CASSRLAGGNNEQFF.

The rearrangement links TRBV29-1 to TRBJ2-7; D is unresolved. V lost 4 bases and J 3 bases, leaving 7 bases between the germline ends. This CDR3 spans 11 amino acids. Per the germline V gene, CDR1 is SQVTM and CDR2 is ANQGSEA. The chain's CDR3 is CSVVSGYEQYF. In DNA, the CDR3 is TGCAGCGTTGTTTCGGGCTACGAGCAGTACTTC.

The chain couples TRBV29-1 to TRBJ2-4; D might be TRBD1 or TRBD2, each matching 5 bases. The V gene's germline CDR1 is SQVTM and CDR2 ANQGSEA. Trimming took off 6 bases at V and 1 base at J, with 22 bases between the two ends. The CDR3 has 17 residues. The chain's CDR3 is CSVRTFSGTSAKNIQYF. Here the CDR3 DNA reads TGCAGCGTCCGAACGTTTTCAGGGACCTCGGCCAAAAACATTCAGTACTTC.

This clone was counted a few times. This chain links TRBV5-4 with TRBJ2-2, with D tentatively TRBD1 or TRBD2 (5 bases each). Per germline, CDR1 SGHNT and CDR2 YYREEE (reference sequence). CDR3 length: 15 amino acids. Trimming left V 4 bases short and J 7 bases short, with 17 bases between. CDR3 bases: TGTGCCAGCAGCCCTGGGGGTAGGATCGGCGGGGAGCTGTTTTTT. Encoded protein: CASSPGGRIGGELFF.

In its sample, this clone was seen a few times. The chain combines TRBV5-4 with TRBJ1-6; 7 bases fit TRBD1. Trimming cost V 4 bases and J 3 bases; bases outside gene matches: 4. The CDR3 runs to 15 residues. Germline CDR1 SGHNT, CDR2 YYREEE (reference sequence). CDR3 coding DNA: TGTGCCAGCAGCCCCGGGACAGTCTATAATTCACCCCTCCACTTT. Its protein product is CASSPGTVYNSPLHF.

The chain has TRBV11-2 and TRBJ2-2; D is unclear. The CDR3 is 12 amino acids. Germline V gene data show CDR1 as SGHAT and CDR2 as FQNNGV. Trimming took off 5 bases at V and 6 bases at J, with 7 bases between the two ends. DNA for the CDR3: TGTGCCAGCAGCCGATTACCCGGGGAGCTGTTTTTT. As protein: CASSRLPGELFF.

The CDR3 sequence: CASRRLAGETQYF. CDR3 DNA sequence: TGTGCCAGCAGACGACTAGCGGGAGAGACCCAGTACTTC. The rearrangement links TRBV28 to TRBJ2-5; TRBD2 aligns across 10 bases. In germline, CDR1 is MDHEN, CDR2 SYDVKM. The CDR3 loop spans 13 amino acids. V lost 6 bases and J lost 4; bases outside the gene matches: 2. The full variable domain, rest sourced from reference TRBV28 and TRBJ2-5, is DVKVTQSSRYLVKRTGEKVFLECVQDMDHENMFWYRQDPGLGLRLIYFSYDVKMKEKGDIPEGYSVSREKKERFSLILESASTNQTSMYLCASRRLAGETQYFGPGTRLLVL.

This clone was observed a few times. The CDR3 DNA sequence: TGTGCCATCAGTGGTCAAGGGGGTCACAACGAGCAGTACTTC. Its protein is CAISGQGGHNEQYF. The rearrangement links TRBV10-3 to TRBJ2-7; a possible D gene is TRBD1 (6 bases). The germline gives CDR1 ENHRY, CDR2 SYGVKD. The CDR3 covers 14 residues. V shed 4 bases and J shed 5 bases, with 15 bases lying between them.

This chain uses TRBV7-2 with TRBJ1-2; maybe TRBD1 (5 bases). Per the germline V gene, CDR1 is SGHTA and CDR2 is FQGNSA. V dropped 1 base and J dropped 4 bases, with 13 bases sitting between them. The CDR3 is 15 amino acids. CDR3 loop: CASSLVVRDFYGYTF. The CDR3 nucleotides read TGTGCCAGCAGCTTAGTTGTCAGGGACTTCTATGGCTACACCTTC.

The chain's CDR3 is CASGVNSYEQYF. In nucleotides, the CDR3 is TGTGCCAGCGGTGTGAATTCCTACGAGCAGTACTTC. The chain uses TRBV7-2 and TRBJ2-7; D is unclear. The CDR3 has 12 residues. Germline CDR1 and CDR2: SGHTA and FQGNSA. V was clipped by 8 bases and J by 1 base, with 9 bases between them.

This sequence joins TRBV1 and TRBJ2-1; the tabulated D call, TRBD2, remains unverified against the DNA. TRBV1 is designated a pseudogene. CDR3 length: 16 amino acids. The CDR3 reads CTSSQGGNSSYNEQFF. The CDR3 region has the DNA TGCACCAGCAGCCAAGGAGGAAATAGCTCCTACAATGAGCAGTTCTTC.

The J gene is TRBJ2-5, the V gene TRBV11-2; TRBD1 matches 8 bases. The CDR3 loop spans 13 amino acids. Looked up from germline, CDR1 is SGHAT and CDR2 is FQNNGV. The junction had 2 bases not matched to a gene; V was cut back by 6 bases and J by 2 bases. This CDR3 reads CASRWTGQETQYF. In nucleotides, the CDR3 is TGTGCCAGCAGGTGGACAGGGCAAGAGACCCAGTACTTC. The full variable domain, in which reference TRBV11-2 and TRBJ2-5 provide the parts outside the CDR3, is EAGVAQSPRYKIIEKRQSVAFWCNPISGHATLYWYQQILGQGPKLLIQFQNNGVVDDSQLPKDRFSAERLKGVDSTLKIQPAKLEDSAVYLCASRWTGQETQYFGPGTRLLVL.

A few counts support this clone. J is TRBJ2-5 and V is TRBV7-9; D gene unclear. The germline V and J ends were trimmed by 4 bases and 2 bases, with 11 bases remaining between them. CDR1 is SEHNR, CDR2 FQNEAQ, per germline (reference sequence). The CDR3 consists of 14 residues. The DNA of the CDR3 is TGTGCCAGCAGCTCGGACCTGCTACAAGAGACCCAGTACTTC. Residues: CASSSDLLQETQYF.

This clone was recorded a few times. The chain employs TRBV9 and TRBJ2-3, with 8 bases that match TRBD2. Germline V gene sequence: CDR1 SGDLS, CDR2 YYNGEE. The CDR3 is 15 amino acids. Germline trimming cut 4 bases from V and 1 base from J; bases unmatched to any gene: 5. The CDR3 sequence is CASSPLGLGTDTQYF. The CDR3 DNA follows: TGTGCCAGCAGCCCCCTGGGACTAGGCACAGATACGCAGTATTTT.

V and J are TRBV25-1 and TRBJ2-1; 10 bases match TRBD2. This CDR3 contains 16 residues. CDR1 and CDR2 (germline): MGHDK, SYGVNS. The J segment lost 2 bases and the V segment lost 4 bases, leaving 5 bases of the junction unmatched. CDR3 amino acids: CASSAFLAGAYNEQFF. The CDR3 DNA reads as TGTGCCAGCAGTGCCTTTCTAGCGGGAGCCTACAATGAGCAGTTCTTC.